The text below deals with one T cell receptor beta chain. Primers used in a second PCR of about 7 to 12 cycles were a sample-barcoded 5' primer and a J-beta primer mix. TCRdb passed the 5' RACE reads through MiXCR, listing each CDR3 protein once. The profile covers some 920,000 distinct CDR3 sequences, with about 51% appearing a single time and about a fifth taken by the ten largest. These data come from a study of blood T cells in healthy people across ages. V was clipped by 3 bases and J by 4 bases, with 13 bases between them. This CDR3 contains 15 residues. CDR1 and CDR2 (germline): MGHRA, YSYEKL. The chain recombines TRBV4-1 with TRBJ2-1; D possibly matches TRBD1 or TRBD2 (5 bases each). This TCR was sampled from a woman aged 55-70 years in good health. Sequencing was carried out using blood. The CDR3 loop is CASSHIGTQYNEQFF. The CDR3 DNA sequence: TGCGCCAGCAGCCACATCGGGACGCAATACAATGAGCAGTTCTTC.